Following are 29 T cell receptor beta chains from one sample sequenced in a study of cytomegalovirus exposure and HLA in healthy donors (dated by TCRdb to about 2017). The library was obtained by the immunoSEQ multiplex PCR assay. For the multiplex PCR, a mixture combining 60 forward primers for TCR Vbeta segments and 13 reverse primers for TCR Jbeta segments was used. TCRdb obtained this table from immuneACCESS and retained in-frame rearrangements with V and J assigned. These tables miss some clones; where compared with another copy, unresolved V genes account for less than half of the shortfall, and the remainder is unexplained. The sample's table covers just over 200,000 clones. The ten largest make up more than 0.95% of the sample. The sequencing sample was made of PBMCs. The origin of the receptors is a girl aged 2-15 years in good health and CMV-seropositive.

V is TRBV7-6 and J is TRBJ2-1, with 7 bases lining up with TRBD2. Germline values: CDR1 SGHVS, CDR2 FNYEAQ. The V segment lost 1 base and the J segment 8 bases; nucleotides outside the gene matches: 5. The CDR3 runs 14 residues. CDR3 DNA sequence: TGTGCCAGCAGCTTAGGAGGCGGGAGTTATGAGCAGTTCTTC. The encoded protein is CASSLGGGSYEQFF.

The chain combines TRBV27 with TRBJ1-1; TRBD1 is a possible D gene (5 bases). Trimming pared 8 bases from V and 0 bases from J, leaving 10 bases between. The CDR3 sequence is 13 residues long. CDR1 is MNHEY, CDR2 SMNVEV, per germline (reference sequence). CDR3 in amino acids: CASRLTVNTEAFF. The CDR3 DNA reads TGTGCCAGCCGCTTGACAGTGAACACTGAAGCTTTCTTT.

V is TRBV5-1 and J is TRBJ1-2; 7 bases fit TRBD1. The junction had 9 bases not matched to a gene; V was cut back by 5 bases and J by 2 bases. The CDR3 totals 15 residues. Germline-derived CDR1 and CDR2 are SGHRS and YFSETQ. DNA of the CDR3: TGCGCCAGCAGTCCCGGTATACAGGGGAACTATGGCTACACCTTC. This encodes CASSPGIQGNYGYTF.

The chain combines TRBV28 with TRBJ2-3; tentatively, D is TRBD2 (6 bases). The ends were cut back, 6 bases at V and 5 bases at J, with 15 bases in the middle. CDR1 is MDHEN and CDR2 is SYDVKM in the germline V gene. This CDR3 spans 14 amino acids. CDR3 residues: CASSLFGGQDTQYF. In DNA, the CDR3 is TGTGCCAGCAGCCTCTTCGGGGGTCAAGATACGCAGTATTTT.

The chain combines TRBV11-2 with TRBJ1-1; 8 nucleotides line up with TRBD1. V gave up 1 base and J gave up 1 base; unmatched junction bases: 11. CDR1 and CDR2 from the germline V gene are SGHAT and FQNNGV. The CDR3 contains 18 residues. This CDR3 reads CASSLVFGFGQGNTEAFF. CDR3 DNA: TGTGCCAGCAGCTTAGTGTTCGGGTTCGGACAGGGGAACACTGAAGCTTTCTTT.

The chain links TRBV19 to TRBJ1-1; D may be TRBD1 (5 bases). The CDR3 runs 13 residues. Trimming stripped 3 bases from V and 5 bases from J, with 10 bases between. CDR1 is LNHDA, CDR2 SQIVND, per germline (reference sequence). The CDR3: CASSIWRGTEAFF. Here the CDR3 DNA reads TGTGCCAGTAGTATTTGGCGGGGGACTGAAGCTTTCTTT.

V and J are TRBV16 and TRBJ1-3; TRBD1 agrees at 7 bases. The CDR3 covers 15 residues. The J segment lost 1 base and the V segment lost 5 bases, leaving 5 bases of the junction unmatched. Germline V CDR1 and CDR2: KGHSY, FQNENV. The DNA of the CDR3 is TGTGCCAGCAGCAGGACCAGGGGGTCTGGAAACACCATATATTTT. Protein sequence: CASSRTRGSGNTIYF. Full variable domain (outside the CDR3, taken from reference TRBV16 and TRBJ1-3): GEEVAQTPKHLVRGEGQKAKLYCAPIKGHSYVFWYQQVLKNEFKFLISFQNENVFDETGMPKERFSAKCLPNSPCSLEIQATKLEDSAVYFCASSRTRGSGNTIYFGEGSWLTVV.

For the CDR3, the DNA is TGTGCCAGCAGCAACCCCGCCGGGACAGTCTCCTACGAGCAGTACTTC. Translation: CASSNPAGTVSYEQYF. The rearrangement links TRBV7-8 to TRBJ2-7; TRBD1 matches at 7 bases. CDR1 is SGHVS and CDR2 is FQNEAQ in the germline V gene. The CDR3 runs 16 residues. Trimming at V came to 5 bases and at J to 0 bases, leaving 10 bases not matched to a gene. Based on the CDR3 plus reference TRBV7-8 and TRBJ2-7, the full variable domain is GAGVSQSPRYKVAKRGQDVALRCDPISGHVSLFWYQQALGQGPEFLTYFQNEAQLDKSGLPSDRFFAERPEGSVSTLKIQRTQQEDSAVYLCASSNPAGTVSYEQYFGPGTRLTVT.

On this clone itself: The junction departs from germline at one end; a sequencing error may be responsible. V and J are TRBV28 and TRBJ2-6; maybe TRBD2 (5 bases). This CDR3 has 12 residues. Germline assignment: CDR1 MDHEN and CDR2 SYDVKM. As DNA, the CDR3 is TGTGCCAGCAGCCTCCCCGGCCGGGAATTGGCTTTC. This codes for CASSLPGRELAF.

The chain is built from TRBV5-1 and TRBJ2-2, with 10 bases fitting TRBD1. Germline V gives CDR1 SGHRS, CDR2 YFSETQ. This CDR3 has 15 amino acids. The V gene end was trimmed by 3 bases and the J gene end by 5 bases; junction bases not matched to a gene: 4. DNA for the CDR3: TGCGCCAGCAGCTCCGGGACAGGGGAAACCGGGGAGCTGTTTTTT. It yields the protein CASSSGTGETGELFF. The whole variable domain, remainder taken from reference TRBV5-1 and TRBJ2-2, is KAGVTQTPRYLIKTRGQQVTLSCSPISGHRSVSWYQQTPGQGLQFLFEYFSETQRNKGNFPGRFSGRQFSNSRSEMNVSTLELGDSALYLCASSSGTGETGELFFGEGSRLTVL.

V is TRBV9 and J is TRBJ2-1; the D is unclear. Trimming pared 0 bases from V and 0 bases from J, leaving 4 bases between. CDR1 is SGDLS and CDR2 is YYNGEE in the germline V gene. This CDR3 comprises 14 residues. CDR3 in amino acids: CASSVGSSYNEQFF. DNA of the CDR3: TGTGCCAGCAGCGTAGGGAGCTCCTACAATGAGCAGTTCTTC. Looking up the rest from reference TRBV9 and TRBJ2-1 gives the full variable domain: DSGVTQTPKHLITATGQRVTLRCSPRSGDLSVYWYQQSLDQGLQFLIQYYNGEERAKGNILERFSAQQFPDLHSELNLSSLELGDSALYFCASSVGSSYNEQFFGPGTRLTVL.

The chain carries TRBV5-1 and TRBJ2-1; 10 bases align to TRBD2. Germline V gene data show CDR1 as SGHRS and CDR2 as YFSETQ. This CDR3 comprises 14 residues. V lost 5 bases, J lost 7 bases, and 6 bases stayed unmatched. Here the CDR3 reads CASRASGSINEQFF. The CDR3 bases are TGCGCCAGCAGGGCTAGCGGGAGTATTAATGAGCAGTTCTTC.

The rearrangement uses TRBV18 and TRBJ2-7; D unresolved. CDR3 size: 14 residues. Trimming removed 0 bases from V and 4 bases from J, with 10 bases in between. The germline V gene encodes CDR1 KGHSH and CDR2 LQKENI. The CDR3 here is CASSPPHDSYEQYF. The DNA for the CDR3 is TGTGCCAGCTCACCACCCCACGACTCTTACGAGCAGTACTTC.

The J gene is TRBJ1-2, the V gene TRBV9; D is perhaps TRBD1 (5 bases). Germline V gene data show CDR1 as SGDLS and CDR2 as YYNGEE. CDR3 size: 15 residues. Trimming removed 4 bases at V and 2 bases at J, with 15 bases between. DNA of the CDR3: TGTGCCAGCAGCTACGGCTCAGGGTCAAACTATGGCTACACCTTC. It yields the protein CASSYGSGSNYGYTF. The complete variable domain, with remaining parts taken from reference TRBV9 and TRBJ1-2, reads DSGVTQTPKHLITATGQRVTLRCSPRSGDLSVYWYQQSLDQGLQFLIQYYNGEERAKGNILERFSAQQFPDLHSELNLSSLELGDSALYFCASSYGSGSNYGYTFGSGTRLTVV.

The chain links TRBV11-2 to TRBJ2-1, with D possibly matching TRBD1 (6 bases). Germline CDR1 and CDR2: SGHAT and FQNNGV. The CDR3 consists of 16 residues. V lost 1 base and J lost 6, with 16 bases in between. CDR3 bases: TGTGCCAGCAGCTTAGTTCTGAGGGGACAACTCAATGAGCAGTTCTTC. This codes for CASSLVLRGQLNEQFF.

This chain uses TRBV28 with TRBJ2-7, with 8 nucleotides matching TRBD1. The germline CDR1 and CDR2 sequences are MDHEN and SYDVKM. This CDR3 spans 14 amino acids. With 6 bases clipped from V and 3 bases from J, the junction kept 7 bases outside the gene matches. CDR3 protein: CASSPGQGGYEQYF. In DNA form, the CDR3 reads TGTGCCAGCAGCCCCGGACAGGGTGGCTACGAGCAGTACTTC.

The chain recombines TRBV27 with TRBJ2-7, with TRBD2 as a possible D gene (5 bases). Trimming removed 8 bases from V and 0 bases from J, with 11 bases in between. The CDR3 loop spans 13 amino acids. The germline CDR1 and CDR2 sequences are MNHEY and SMNVEV (reference sequence). As DNA, the CDR3 is TGTGCCAGCGCGTTGGGGAGCTCCTACGAGCAGTACTTC. Its translation is CASALGSSYEQYF.

The rearrangement joins TRBV2 to TRBJ2-7; the match to TRBD2 covers 11 bases. Germline V CDR1 and CDR2: SNHLY, FYNNEI. There are 16 residues in the CDR3. Trimming cost V 3 bases and J 3 bases; bases outside gene matches: 7. The CDR3: CASSDFLGLADYEQYF. The CDR3 region has the DNA TGTGCCAGCAGTGATTTTTTGGGACTAGCGGACTACGAGCAGTACTTC.

The gene calls are TRBV5-1 and TRBJ2-5; 12 bases match TRBD2. Germline CDR1 and CDR2: SGHRS and YFSETQ. V shed 5 bases and J 2 bases; nucleotides not matched to a gene: 7. The CDR3 extends over 16 amino acids. The CDR3 DNA follows: TGCGCCAGCAGTCTCGGACTAGCGGGAAAGCAAGAGACCCAGTACTTC. Translated, it gives CASSLGLAGKQETQYF.

This chain uses TRBV28 with TRBJ2-7; TRBD2 matches at 12 bases. The CDR3 loop spans 18 amino acids. V lost 3 bases and J lost 0; bases outside the gene matches: 9. The germline V gene encodes CDR1 MDHEN and CDR2 SYDVKM. DNA for the CDR3: TGTGCCAGCAGTTTGTTACTAGCGGGAGGCCCTACCTCCTACGAGCAGTACTTC. Amino acids: CASSLLLAGGPTSYEQYF.

This rearrangement joins TRBV28 to TRBJ2-7; 10 bases match TRBD1. The CDR3 contains 15 residues. Germline V lookup: CDR1 MDHEN, CDR2 SYDVKM. With V trimmed by 7 bases and J by 3 bases, 9 bases remained unmatched. The CDR3 protein is CASTMGQGIFYEQYF. The CDR3 DNA reads as TGTGCCAGCACTATGGGACAGGGGATCTTCTACGAGCAGTACTTC.

The V and J genes are TRBV5-1 and TRBJ1-4, with 7 bases that match TRBD1. V dropped 0 bases and J dropped 7; count of bases not matched to a gene: 3. The CDR3 is 14 amino acids. Germline values: CDR1 SGHRS, CDR2 YFSETQ. In DNA form, the CDR3 reads TGCGCCAGCAGCTTGGGACAGGGTCGTGAAAAACTGTTTTTT. It yields the protein CASSLGQGREKLFF.

This chain connects TRBV6-5 to TRBJ2-7, with a weak D call TRBD1 (6 bases). Germline CDR1 and CDR2: MNHEY and SVGAGI. CDR3 length: 16 residues. Trimming shortened V by 0 bases and J by 2 bases, and 14 bases separated the two germline ends. The CDR3 coding sequence is TGTGCCAGCAGTTACTCAGGGGGTCGATTACCCTACGAGCAGTACTTC. It yields the protein CASSYSGGRLPYEQYF.

This sequence joins TRBV11-3 and TRBJ2-5; 10 bases fit TRBD1. The CDR3 contains 16 residues. Germline CDR1 reads SGHNT; CDR2 reads YENEEA. Unmatched junction bases numbered 11, after V lost 5 bases and J lost 5 bases. Here the CDR3 DNA reads TGTGCCAGCAGCCCGGGACAGGGGCGTCTGGGGGAGACCCAGTACTTC. Its translation is CASSPGQGRLGETQYF.

The chain couples TRBV27 to TRBJ2-5; TRBD1 matches 10 bases. The trim removed 6 bases at V and 5 bases at J, leaving 6 bases unmatched. CDR1 MNHEY and CDR2 SMNVEV come from the germline V gene (reference sequence). CDR3 size: 14 residues. In DNA form, the CDR3 reads TGTGCCAGCAGCCGGGACAGGGGATTTGAGACCCAGTACTTC. This gives the protein CASSRDRGFETQYF.

The V gene is TRBV10-3, the J gene TRBJ1-1; unclear D gene. The CDR3 has 14 residues. Trimming took 2 bases from V and 0 from J, leaving 7 bases between them. The germline V gene has CDR1 ENHRY and CDR2 SYGVKD. The CDR3 reads CAISEGGMNTEAFF. Here the CDR3 DNA reads TGTGCCATCAGTGAGGGCGGGATGAACACTGAAGCTTTCTTT.

The rearrangement uses TRBV7-9 and TRBJ2-3; possible D gene TRBD2, 5 bases. With 8 bases removed from V and 2 bases from J, the gap between germline ends came to 14 bases. CDR3 length: 14 amino acids. Germline CDR1 is SEHNR and CDR2 is FQNEAQ (reference sequence). The CDR3 region is CASLGDPFTDTQYF. The CDR3 DNA follows: TGTGCCAGCCTCGGGGATCCCTTCACAGATACGCAGTATTTT.

V gene TRBV2 combines with J gene TRBJ2-3; a weak D match, TRBD2 (5 bases). The germline gives CDR1 SNHLY, CDR2 FYNNEI. Trimming pared 7 bases from V and 4 bases from J, leaving 18 bases between. The CDR3 sequence is 15 residues long. This CDR3 is CASTDLGESADTQYF. CDR3 DNA sequence: TGTGCCAGCACCGACCTTGGGGAGTCAGCAGATACGCAGTATTTT. Drawing the rest from reference TRBV2 and TRBJ2-3, the complete variable domain is EPEVTQTPSHQVTQMGQEVILRCVPISNHLYFYWYRQILGQKVEFLVSFYNNEISEKSEIFDDQFSVERPDGSNFTLKIRSTKLEDSAMYFCASTDLGESADTQYFGPGTRLTVL.

The V and J genes are TRBV2 and TRBJ1-4, with D perhaps TRBD1 (5 bases). V gave up 6 bases and J gave up 8 bases, with 13 bases separating them. This CDR3 spans 13 amino acids. Germline V gene lookup returns CDR1 SNHLY and CDR2 FYNNEI. CDR3 nucleotide sequence: TGTGCCAGCAGCGGTCAGGGATACGAAAAACTGTTTTTT. Translating it yields CASSGQGYEKLFF. Combining the CDR3 with reference TRBV2 and TRBJ1-4 gives the whole variable domain EPEVTQTPSHQVTQMGQEVILRCVPISNHLYFYWYRQILGQKVEFLVSFYNNEISEKSEIFDDQFSVERPDGSNFTLKIRSTKLEDSAMYFCASSGQGYEKLFFGSGTQLSVL.